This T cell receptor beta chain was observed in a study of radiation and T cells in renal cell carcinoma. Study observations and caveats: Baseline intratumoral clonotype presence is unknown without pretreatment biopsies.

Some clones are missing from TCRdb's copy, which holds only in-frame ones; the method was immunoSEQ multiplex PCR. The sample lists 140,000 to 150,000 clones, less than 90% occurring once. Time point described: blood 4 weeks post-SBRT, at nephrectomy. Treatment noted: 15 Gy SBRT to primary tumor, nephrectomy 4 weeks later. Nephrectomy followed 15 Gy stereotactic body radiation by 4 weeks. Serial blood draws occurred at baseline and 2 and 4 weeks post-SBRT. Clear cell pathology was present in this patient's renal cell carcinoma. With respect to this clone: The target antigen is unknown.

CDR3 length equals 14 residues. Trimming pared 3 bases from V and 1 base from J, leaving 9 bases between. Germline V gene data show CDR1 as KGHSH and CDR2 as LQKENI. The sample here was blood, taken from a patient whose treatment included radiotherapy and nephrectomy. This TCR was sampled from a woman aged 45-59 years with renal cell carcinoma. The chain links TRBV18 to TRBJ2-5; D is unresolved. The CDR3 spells CASSPPLAQETQYF. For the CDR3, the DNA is TGTGCCAGCTCACCCCCCTTGGCCCAAGAGACCCAGTACTTC.